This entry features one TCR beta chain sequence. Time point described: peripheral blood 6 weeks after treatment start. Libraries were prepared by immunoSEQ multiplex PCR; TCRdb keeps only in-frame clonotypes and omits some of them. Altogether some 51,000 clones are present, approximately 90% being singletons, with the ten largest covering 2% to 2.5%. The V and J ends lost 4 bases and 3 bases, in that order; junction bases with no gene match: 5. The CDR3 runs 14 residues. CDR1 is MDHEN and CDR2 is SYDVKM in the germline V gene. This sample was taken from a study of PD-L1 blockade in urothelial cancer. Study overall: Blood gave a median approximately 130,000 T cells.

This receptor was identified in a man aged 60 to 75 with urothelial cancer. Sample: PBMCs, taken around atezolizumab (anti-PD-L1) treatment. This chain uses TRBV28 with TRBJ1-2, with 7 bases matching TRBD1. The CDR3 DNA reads TGTGCCAGCAGTTCTCACACAGGGGACTATGGCTACACCTTC. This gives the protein CASSSHTGDYGYTF.